This T cell receptor (beta chain) was identified in a study of blood T cells in healthy people across ages. Study-level results: Lack of knowledge of donor CMV status possibly confounded expanded clonotype changes.

This clonotype was seen ten or more times. Its antigen is unknown. Trimming stripped 0 bases from V and 8 bases from J, with 17 bases between. In germline, CDR1 is SGHRS, CDR2 YFSETQ. This CDR3 comprises 15 residues. Sample-barcoded 5' priming and a J-beta primer mix drove a second PCR of roughly 7 to 11 cycles. TCRdb redid the calling of the 5' RACE reads with MiXCR, one entry per CDR3 protein. This table holds around 870,000 distinct CDR3 sequences, under 30% found once. This receptor was identified in a woman at least 80 years old in good health. The specimen was blood. The chain joins TRBV5-1 to TRBJ1-2; D remains unclear. CDR3 sequence (DNA): TGCGCCAGCAGCTTGGCCGGGCAGCGGAGGCTGGGCTACACCTTC. It codes for CASSLAGQRRLGYTF.